This is a list of T cell receptor beta chains from one sample in a study of T-cell memory formation after mild COVID-19. TCRdb called the 5' RACE reads again in MiXCR, with one record for every CDR3 protein. The sample shows roughly 280,000 distinct CDR3 sequences, around 15% of them seen only once. The sample consisted of PBMCs or a T cell subset sorted from them (not recorded which). Every receptor here comes from a man in his late teens or twenties who had mild COVID-19 (a few samples of this study predate the infection). Cell type and time point are not known. The CDR3 runs from the conserved cysteine through the conserved F or W. A D gene is named only where the DNA matches it firmly. Size is omitted from some rows. Given values are once, few, many or a class for expanded clones.

v_call: TRBV18; j_call: TRBJ2-5; d_call: .; clone_size: .; cdr3_nt: TGTGCCAGCTCACCACAGGGGGACGAGACCCAGTACTTC; cdr3_aa: CASSPQGDETQYF
v_call: TRBV4-1; j_call: TRBJ2-5; d_call: .; clone_size: few; cdr3_nt: TGCGCCAGCAGCCACAGCGGGGAGACCCAGTACTTC; cdr3_aa: CASSHSGETQYF
v_call: TRBV24-1; j_call: TRBJ2-3; d_call: .; clone_size: .; cdr3_nt: TGTGCCACCAGCGGTAATCCCCCCACAGATACGCAGTATTTT; cdr3_aa: CATSGNPPTDTQYF
v_call: TRBV5-1; j_call: TRBJ1-2; d_call: .; clone_size: .; cdr3_nt: TGCGCCAGCAGCCGGGACGGAGATAACTATGGCTACACCTTC; cdr3_aa: CASSRDGDNYGYTF
v_call: TRBV7-9; j_call: TRBJ1-2; d_call: .; clone_size: .; cdr3_nt: TGTGCCAGCAGCTTACCCCCGCAGGGAGGAAACTATGGCTACACCTTC; cdr3_aa: CASSLPPQGGNYGYTF
v_call: TRBV7-6; j_call: TRBJ1-1; d_call: .; clone_size: .; cdr3_nt: TGTGCCAGCAGCACCTTGAACACTGAAGCTTTCTTT; cdr3_aa: CASSTLNTEAFF
v_call: TRBV20-1; j_call: TRBJ1-1; d_call: .; clone_size: few; cdr3_nt: TGCAGTGCTAGAGTGGGGCGACAGGACCGGAACACTGAAGCTTTCTTT; cdr3_aa: CSARVGRQDRNTEAFF
v_call: TRBV20-1; j_call: TRBJ1-4; d_call: .; clone_size: .; cdr3_nt: TGCAGTGCTAGATTGAACAATGAAAAACTGTTTTTT; cdr3_aa: CSARLNNEKLFF
v_call: TRBV28; j_call: TRBJ1-1; d_call: .; clone_size: .; cdr3_nt: TGTGCCAGCAGGTCCCAATGGTTGGGTAACATTGAAGCTTTCTTT; cdr3_aa: CASRSQWLGNIEAFF
v_call: TRBV25-1; j_call: TRBJ1-2; d_call: .; clone_size: .; cdr3_nt: TGTGCCAGCAGTGAGGCAGGCGGAGCTAACTATGGCTACACCTTC; cdr3_aa: CASSEAGGANYGYTF
v_call: TRBV23-1; j_call: TRBJ2-5; d_call: .; clone_size: once; cdr3_nt: TGCGCCAGCAGTCAAGAGGTTAGGGGCCAGGGGGAGACCCAGTACTTC; cdr3_aa: CASSQEVRGQGETQYF
v_call: TRBV12-3/TRBV12-4; j_call: TRBJ2-3; d_call: .; clone_size: few; cdr3_nt: TGTGCCAGCAGACGGGACACCGGGGTGTTAGATACGCAGTATTTT; cdr3_aa: CASRRDTGVLDTQYF
v_call: TRBV30; j_call: TRBJ2-5; d_call: .; clone_size: few; cdr3_nt: TGTGCCGGGGAACCGCCATCAGGGGAAGAGACCCAGTACTTC; cdr3_aa: CAGEPPSGEETQYF
v_call: TRBV7-2; j_call: TRBJ1-2; d_call: .; clone_size: few; cdr3_nt: TGTGCCAGCAGCTTTGACCCCGTGGAGGGCTACACCTTC; cdr3_aa: CASSFDPVEGYTF
v_call: TRBV27; j_call: TRBJ2-4; d_call: .; clone_size: few; cdr3_nt: TGTGCCAGGGACCCGGTCGATGTCGAAAACATTCAGTACTTC; cdr3_aa: CARDPVDVENIQYF
v_call: TRBV18; j_call: TRBJ2-1; d_call: .; clone_size: few; cdr3_nt: TGTGCCAGCTCACCAACCCCGACGGGGCGTGGATACAATGAGCAGTTCTTC; cdr3_aa: CASSPTPTGRGYNEQFF
v_call: TRBV5-1; j_call: TRBJ1-2; d_call: TRBD1; clone_size: .; cdr3_nt: TGCGCCAGCAGCTTGGGGAGGACAGGGGGCTATGGCTACACCTTC; cdr3_aa: CASSLGRTGGYGYTF
v_call: TRBV7-2; j_call: TRBJ2-5; d_call: .; clone_size: few; cdr3_nt: TGTGCCAGCAGCTTAAGACAGTTCCAAGAGACCCAGTACTTC; cdr3_aa: CASSLRQFQETQYF
v_call: TRBV27; j_call: TRBJ1-1; d_call: .; clone_size: .; cdr3_nt: TGTGCCAGCAGCCTAACGGGGTTTGGGACGACGCTGAACACTGAAGCTTTCTTT; cdr3_aa: CASSLTGFGTTLNTEAFF
v_call: TRBV5-8; j_call: TRBJ1-3; d_call: .; clone_size: .; cdr3_nt: TGTGCCAGCAGCTGGACAGGAAACACCATATATTTT; cdr3_aa: CASSWTGNTIYF
v_call: TRBV7-7; j_call: TRBJ2-5; d_call: .; clone_size: few; cdr3_nt: TGTGCTAGCAGCCCCCTAAGGCAAGAGACCCAGTACTTC; cdr3_aa: CASSPLRQETQYF
v_call: TRBV7-8; j_call: TRBJ2-5; d_call: .; clone_size: .; cdr3_nt: TGTGCCAGCAGCTTAACTATAGCCGTGGCGACCCAGTACTTC; cdr3_aa: CASSLTIAVATQYF
v_call: TRBV18; j_call: TRBJ1-5; d_call: .; clone_size: .; cdr3_nt: TGTGCCAGCTCATCAGGGCCCGCGGCATCCCAGCATTTT; cdr3_aa: CASSSGPAASQHF
v_call: TRBV6-6; j_call: TRBJ1-5; d_call: .; clone_size: .; cdr3_nt: TGTGCCAGCAGTTCCTCAGGGTGGGGTCAGCCCCAGCATTTT; cdr3_aa: CASSSSGWGQPQHF
v_call: TRBV4-3; j_call: TRBJ1-2; d_call: .; clone_size: .; cdr3_nt: TGCGCCAGCAGCCAATGGGGCTATCCCACCTATGGCTACACCTTC; cdr3_aa: CASSQWGYPTYGYTF
v_call: TRBV23-1; j_call: TRBJ1-6; d_call: .; clone_size: few; cdr3_nt: TGCGCCAGCAGCCCGGCAGCCGCAGCACCCCTCCACTTT; cdr3_aa: CASSPAAAAPLHF
v_call: TRBV7-2; j_call: TRBJ2-1; d_call: TRBD2; clone_size: many; cdr3_nt: TGTGCCAGCAGCAATAGCGGGGGGTATGAGCAGTTCTTC; cdr3_aa: CASSNSGGYEQFF